This TCR beta chain was retrieved from a study of radiotherapy plus CTLA-4 blockade in lung cancer. Study background: Objective responses were recorded in roughly 20% of patients, with disease control recorded in approximately 32%. Whole-study findings and limits: Some TCR clones had been derived from tumors. These clones expanded in peripheral blood after radiotherapy plus ipilimumab.

Produced via immunoSEQ multiplex PCR; TCRdb's table is partial and in-frame only. Here the sample spans approximately 81,000 clones, 60% to 85% being singletons. Germline V gene data show CDR1 as SQVTM and CDR2 as ANQGSEA. The CDR3 is 14 amino acids. Deletions cut 6 bases from V and 2 bases from J, with 16 bases between. Notes on this clone: Its cognate antigen is unknown.

The sample in question was peripheral blood, obtained from a patient treated with radiotherapy plus ipilimumab. The clonotype was recovered from a human donor with non-small cell lung cancer who had a partial response to radiotherapy plus ipilimumab. Some clones in this sample may be carry-over from other donors' samples. This chain connects TRBV29-1 to TRBJ2-5; weak D call: TRBD1 (6 bases). The CDR3 here is CSVPGPTGQETQYF. CDR3 nucleotides: TGCAGCGTCCCGGGGCCGACAGGACAAGAGACCCAGTACTTC.